This T cell receptor beta chain was sequenced in a study of T cell repertoires in cytomegalovirus infection. Study details: Evidence of both CMV infection and a matching HLA type came from public TCR beta signatures.

General study points: Carriers of CMV plus the relevant HLA were identified by cumulative public TCR beta family frequency. The study found HLA-C-restricted CMV-specific TCR beta clonotypes dominating the ex vivo response.

TCRdb analysed the reads with MiXCR anew, one entry per CDR3 protein. The sample consists of some 150,000 distinct CDR3 sequences, about 6.1% of them appearing once. Germline CDR1 is SNHLY and CDR2 is FYNNEI. Deletions cut 7 bases from V and 2 bases from J, with 11 bases between. This CDR3 is 13 amino acids long. In this sample, this clonotype turned up many times. The antigen remains unidentified. The sequence came from a human donor in good health (CMV status not recorded). Some clones in this sample may be carry-over from other donors' samples. The chain links TRBV2 to TRBJ1-1; D unclear. Sequenced: PBMCs. The CDR3 region has the DNA TGTGCCAGCATTCTTACAGTTAACACTGAAGCTTTCTTT. Translation: CASILTVNTEAFF.